This T cell receptor (beta chain) was captured in a study of cytomegalovirus exposure and HLA in healthy donors. The study's findings and limits: Sequencing likely caused a cluster of highly shared sequence variants.

As for this clone: The antigen remains undetermined.

With 5 bases clipped from V and 5 bases from J, the junction kept 7 bases outside the gene matches. CDR3 length: 15 amino acids. Germline CDR1 and CDR2: SGHTA and FQGNSA. The primer mix had 60 Vbeta and 13 Jbeta primers. Study processing details: The authors later counted about 80 million unique TCR beta chains, some 9.9 million of them shared. Libraries were prepared by immunoSEQ multiplex PCR; TCRdb keeps only in-frame clonotypes and omits some of them. V and J calls and clone size are as listed in that table; D and trimming were resolved from the DNA. The sample has some 84,000 clones, 60% to 80% seen once; the top ten hold roughly 1.9%.

The chain combines TRBV7-2 with TRBJ2-3, with TRBD2 matching 10 bases. The TCR comes from a boy younger than 18 in good health and CMV-seronegative. Specimen: PBMCs. CDR3 residues: CASSGSGGALDTQYF. CDR3 coding DNA: TGTGCCAGCAGCGGAAGCGGGGGGGCCTTAGATACGCAGTATTTT. The whole variable domain, remainder taken from reference TRBV7-2 and TRBJ2-3, is GAGVSQSPSNKVTEKGKDVELRCDPISGHTALYWYRQSLGQGLEFLIYFQGNSAPDKSGLPSDRFSAERTGGSVSTLTIQRTQQEDSAVYLCASSGSGGALDTQYFGPGTRLTVL.